This T cell receptor beta chain was recorded in a study of chemoradiotherapy in HPV16-positive cancers. Whole-study findings and limits: During treatment, candidate HPV-specific clones and E7-related motifs expanded in tumor. HPV-specific T cells were functionally defined from only two HPV16-positive patients.

Assay used: immunoSEQ multiplex PCR; TCRdb lists only in-frame clones, some missing. This sample has some 9,600 clones, with about 84% found just once. There are 15 residues in the CDR3. Germline V gives CDR1 SGHTA, CDR2 FQGNSA. V was cut by 4 bases and J by 2 bases, with 15 bases left in between. On this clone: What it binds is not known.

The sequencing here drew on blood, taken from a patient who underwent chemoradiotherapy. This TCR derives from a human donor with HPV-associated anogenital cancer. V and J are TRBV7-2 and TRBJ2-7; TRBD2 might be the D (7 bases). The chain's CDR3 is CASSSGRGTTYEQYF. The CDR3 nucleotides are TGTGCCAGCAGCTCTGGGCGGGGGACAACCTACGAGCAGTACTTC.